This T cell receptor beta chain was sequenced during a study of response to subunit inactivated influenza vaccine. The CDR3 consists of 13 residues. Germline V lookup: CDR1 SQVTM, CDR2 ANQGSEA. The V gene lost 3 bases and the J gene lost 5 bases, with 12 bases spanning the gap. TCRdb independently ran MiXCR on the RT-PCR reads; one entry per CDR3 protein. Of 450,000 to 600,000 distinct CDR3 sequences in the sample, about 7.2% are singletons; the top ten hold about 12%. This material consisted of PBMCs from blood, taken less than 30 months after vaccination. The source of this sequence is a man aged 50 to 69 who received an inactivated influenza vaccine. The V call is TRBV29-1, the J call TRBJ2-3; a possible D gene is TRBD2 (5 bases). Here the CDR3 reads CSVDVLVGDTQYF. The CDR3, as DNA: TGCAGCGTTGACGTACTAGTAGGAGATACGCAGTATTTT.